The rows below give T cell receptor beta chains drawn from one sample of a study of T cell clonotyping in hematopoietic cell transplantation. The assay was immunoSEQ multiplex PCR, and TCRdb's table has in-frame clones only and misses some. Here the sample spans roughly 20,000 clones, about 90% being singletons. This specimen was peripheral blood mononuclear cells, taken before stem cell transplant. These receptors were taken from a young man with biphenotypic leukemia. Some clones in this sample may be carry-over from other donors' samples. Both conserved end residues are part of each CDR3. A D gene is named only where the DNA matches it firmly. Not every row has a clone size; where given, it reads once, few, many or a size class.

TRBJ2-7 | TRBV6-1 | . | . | CASSEGVRLAVGTYEQYF | TGTGCCAGCAGTGAAGGGGTTAGGCTAGCTGTGGGAACCTACGAGCAGTACTTC
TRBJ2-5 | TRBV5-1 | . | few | CASSLGRAAWETQYF | TGCGCCAGCAGCTTGGGGAGGGCGGCGTGGGAGACCCAGTACTTC
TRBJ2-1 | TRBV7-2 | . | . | CASSLDNGEGNEQFF | TGTGCCAGCAGCTTAGATAACGGCGAGGGGAATGAGCAGTTCTTC
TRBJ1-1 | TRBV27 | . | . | CASSWAGETEAFF | TGTGCCAGCAGTTGGGCAGGGGAGACTGAAGCTTTCTTT
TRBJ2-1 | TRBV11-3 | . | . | CASSLAAPGNEQFF | TGTGCCAGCAGCTTAGCCGCTCCAGGGAATGAGCAGTTCTTC
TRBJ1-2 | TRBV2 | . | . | CASLQGTNPDGYTF | TGTGCCAGCCTACAGGGCACCAACCCTGATGGCTACACCTTC
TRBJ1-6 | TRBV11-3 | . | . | CASSPYSPLHF | TGTGCCAGCAGCCCCTATTCACCCCTCCACTTT
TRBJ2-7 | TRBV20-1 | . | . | CSALIGYEQYF | TGCAGTGCCCTGATAGGCTACGAGCAGTACTTC
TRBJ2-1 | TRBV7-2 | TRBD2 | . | CASSPGRVLYNEQFF | TGTGCCAGCAGCCCCGGGAGGGTTCTCTACAATGAGCAGTTCTTC
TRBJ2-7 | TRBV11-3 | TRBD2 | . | CASSLLAGVTYEQYF | TGTGCCAGCAGCCTTCTAGCGGGAGTTACCTACGAGCAGTACTTC
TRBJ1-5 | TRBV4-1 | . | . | CASSQDKGNQPQHF | TGCGCCAGCAGCCAAGACAAAGGCAATCAGCCCCAGCATTTT
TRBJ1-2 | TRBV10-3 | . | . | CAISFGGYGYTF | TGTGCCATCTCCTTCGGTGGTTATGGCTACACCTTC
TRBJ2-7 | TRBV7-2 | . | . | CASSFSYEQYF | TGTGCCAGCAGCTTTTCCTACGAGCAGTACTTC
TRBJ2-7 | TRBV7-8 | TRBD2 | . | CASSLDPGGPNEQYF | TGTGCCAGCAGCTTAGATCCGGGAGGGCCGAACGAGCAGTACTTC
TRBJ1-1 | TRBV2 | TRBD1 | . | CASSSQGVDTEAFF | TGTGCCAGCAGTTCACAGGGGGTAGACACTGAAGCTTTCTTT
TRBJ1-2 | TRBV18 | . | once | CASSPQDYGYTF | TGTGCCAGCTCACCTCAGGACTATGGCTACACCTTC
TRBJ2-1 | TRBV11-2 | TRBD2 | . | CASSLYIGLAGDNEQFF | TGTGCCAGCAGCTTATATATAGGGCTAGCGGGGGACAATGAGCAGTTCTTC
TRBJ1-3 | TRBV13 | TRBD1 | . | CASSWRGQGDGNTIYF | TGTGCCAGCAGCTGGCGGGGACAGGGGGACGGAAACACCATATATTTT
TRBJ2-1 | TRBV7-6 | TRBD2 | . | CASSLAVTSGFYNEQFF | TGTGCCAGCAGCTTAGCTGTGACTAGCGGGTTCTACAATGAGCAGTTCTTC
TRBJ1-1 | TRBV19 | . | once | CASSLEGQGNTEAFF | TGTGCCAGTAGTCTGGAGGGGCAGGGAAACACTGAAGCTTTCTTT
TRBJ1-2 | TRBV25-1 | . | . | CASSESSANYGYTF | TGTGCCAGCAGTGAGTCAAGCGCTAACTATGGCTACACCTTC
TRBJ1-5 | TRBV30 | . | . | CAWSRPQHF | TGTGCCTGGTCTAGGCCCCAGCATTTT
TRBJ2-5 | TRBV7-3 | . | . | CASSRGFQETQYF | TGTGCCAGCAGCCGGGGCTTTCAAGAGACCCAGTACTTC
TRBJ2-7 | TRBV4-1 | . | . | CASSQEVVEREQYF | TGCGCCAGCAGCCAAGAGGTCGTGGAGCGGGAGCAGTACTTC
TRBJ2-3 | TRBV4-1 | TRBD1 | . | CASKDRGGTDTQYF | TGCGCCAGTAAGGACAGGGGAGGTACAGATACGCAGTATTTT
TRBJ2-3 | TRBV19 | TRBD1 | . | CASSRTGSTDTQYF | TGTGCCAGTAGTAGGACAGGGAGCACAGATACGCAGTATTTT